The present entry profiles one T cell receptor beta chain with its context. Its antigen is still unknown. This record comes from a study of blood T cells in healthy people across ages. The study, taken as a whole, reports: Researchers judged that diversity estimates from one million T cells fell short of true values.

Using a J-beta primer mix together with a sample-barcoded 5' primer, a second PCR was run for roughly 6 to 12 cycles. A template-switch adaptor that had 12 random nucleotides put a tag on each cDNA molecule. TCRdb itself ran the 5' RACE reads through MiXCR, one entry per CDR3 protein. The sample consists of approximately 830,000 distinct CDR3 sequences, approximately 65% of them appearing once. The authors drew approximately 10 milliliters of peripheral blood from each donor. V was trimmed by 7 bases and J by 5 bases, leaving 17 bases between them. CDR1 and CDR2 (germline): SGHAT, FQNNGV. This CDR3 is 15 amino acids long.

The chain uses TRBV11-2 and TRBJ1-4; maybe TRBD1 (5 bases). Sequenced sample: blood. The receptor's source is a man aged 25-45 years in good health. DNA for the CDR3: TGTGCCAGCACCTTGACCAGAGGGGTAAATGAAAAACTGTTTTTT. The encoded protein is CASTLTRGVNEKLFF.